Here is one TCR beta chain with its context. The sample originates from a study of T cell changes during pregnancy in multiple sclerosis. TCRdb keeps only in-frame clones here, not all; method: immunoSEQ multiplex PCR. The profile covers tens of thousands of clones, with just over 90% appearing a single time and under 5% taken by the ten largest. This TCR was recovered from a female donor in good health, enrolled as a control in a pregnancy study. The material was peripheral blood, obtained in the first trimester of pregnancy.

CDR3 nucleotides: TGTGCCAGCAGCCCCGACAGGTATGGCTACACCTTC. The encoded protein is CASSPDRYGYTF. This chain uses TRBV5-4 with TRBJ1-2; a possible D gene is TRBD1 (6 bases). Germline V gene lookup returns CDR1 SGHNT and CDR2 YYREEE (reference sequence). V shed 4 bases and J shed 5 bases, with 9 bases lying between them. The CDR3 extends over 12 amino acids.